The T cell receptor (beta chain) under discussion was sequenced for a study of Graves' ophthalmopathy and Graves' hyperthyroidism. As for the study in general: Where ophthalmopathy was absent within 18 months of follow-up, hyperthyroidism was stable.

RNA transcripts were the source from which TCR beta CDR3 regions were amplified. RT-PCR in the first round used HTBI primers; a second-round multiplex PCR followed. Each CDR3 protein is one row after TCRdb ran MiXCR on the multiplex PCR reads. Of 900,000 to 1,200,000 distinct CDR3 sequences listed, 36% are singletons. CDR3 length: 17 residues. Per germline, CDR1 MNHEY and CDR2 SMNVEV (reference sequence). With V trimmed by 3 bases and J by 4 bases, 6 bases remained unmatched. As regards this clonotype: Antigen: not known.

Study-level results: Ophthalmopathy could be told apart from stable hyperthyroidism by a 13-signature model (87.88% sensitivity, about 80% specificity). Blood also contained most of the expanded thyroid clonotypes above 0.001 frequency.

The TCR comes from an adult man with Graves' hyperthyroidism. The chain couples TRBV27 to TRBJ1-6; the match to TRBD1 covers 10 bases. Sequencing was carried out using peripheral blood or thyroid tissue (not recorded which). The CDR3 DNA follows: TGTGCCAGCAGTTTCGTCGGGACAGGGGAGTATAATTCACCCCTCCACTTT. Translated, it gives CASSFVGTGEYNSPLHF.